This T cell receptor beta chain was profiled in a study of cytomegalovirus exposure and HLA in healthy donors. Points from the study as a whole: Among the CMV-associated chains, a few were confirmed in vitro as specific for CMV antigens. According to an earlier analysis, most TCR beta V segments yielded productive rearrangements about 87% or about 30% of the time.

The PCR contained 60 Vbeta and 13 Jbeta primers. Repertoires were generated with immunoSEQ multiplex PCR, while TCRdb's copy carries only in-frame clones and drops some. The table includes 90,000 to 140,000 clones, about 80% detected once. Germline V gene data show CDR1 as LNHDA and CDR2 as SQIVND (reference sequence). V was shortened by 9 bases and J by 3 bases, with 17 bases between the two germline ends. The CDR3 is 14 amino acids. Note on this clone: The target antigen is unknown.

The source material was PBMCs. J is TRBJ1-1 and V is TRBV19; D may be TRBD1 (5 bases). The clonotype comes from a man aged 25-45 years in good health and CMV-seronegative. As DNA, the CDR3 is TGTGCCAGCAGTGAAGCAGACAGTCACACTGAAGCTTTCTTT. Its translation is CASSEADSHTEAFF.